The 7 T cell receptor beta chains listed next were all sequenced from one sample in a study of tumor T cells in aggressive B-cell lymphoma. The table came from immunoSEQ multiplex PCR; TCRdb's copy has only in-frame clones and leaves some out. Of more than 2,500 clones listed, roughly 85% were seen once; the top ten hold about 16%. Specimen: tumor tissue. The origin of the receptors is an adult with diffuse large B cell lymphoma. Some clones in this sample may be carry-over from other donors' samples.

The gene calls are TRBV7-2 and TRBJ1-4; no clear D gene. This CDR3 region has 13 residues. Germline CDR1 and CDR2: SGHTA and FQGNSA. V gave up 11 bases and J gave up 7 bases, with 17 bases separating them. CDR3 sequence (DNA): TGTGCCTCTCGGCGGGGTGTGGGTGAAAAACTGTTTTTT. Its protein is CASRRGVGEKLFF.

The genes are TRBV5-1 and TRBJ2-1, with 10 bases lining up with TRBD2. The junction had 6 bases not matched to a gene; V was cut back by 0 bases and J by 0 bases. Germline lookup yields CDR1 SGHRS and CDR2 YFSETQ. The CDR3 has 18 residues. The chain's CDR3 is CASSLGTSGMSSYNEQFF. CDR3 nucleotides: TGCGCCAGCAGCTTGGGAACTAGCGGGATGAGCTCCTACAATGAGCAGTTCTTC.

This rearrangement joins TRBV28 to TRBJ1-5, with TRBD1 matching 7 bases. The ends lost 2 bases at V and 2 bases at J; junction bases unmatched: 3. The CDR3 loop spans 15 amino acids. Germline CDR1 reads MDHEN; CDR2 reads SYDVKM. The CDR3 DNA reads TGTGCCAGCAGTTTAGGGGGGACAGGCAATCAGCCCCAGCATTTT. This encodes CASSLGGTGNQPQHF.

The chain joins TRBV6-5 to TRBJ2-7, with D maybe TRBD1 (5 bases). The CDR3 has 15 amino acids. The germline V gene has CDR1 MNHEY and CDR2 SVGAGI. Between the trimmed V and J ends, which lost 2 bases and 0 bases, there was a span of 11 bases. CDR3: CASSYIIRGSYEQYF. CDR3 DNA sequence: TGTGCCAGCAGTTACATTATTAGGGGCTCCTACGAGCAGTACTTC.

V and J are TRBV5-4 and TRBJ2-5; 7 nucleotides agree with TRBD2. Germline values: CDR1 SGHNT, CDR2 YYREEE (reference sequence). The CDR3 runs 16 residues. The V segment lost 0 bases and the J segment 4 bases; nucleotides outside the gene matches: 9. Here the CDR3 DNA reads TGTGCCAGCAGCTTGGGACGGGAGGCAAATAGAGAGACCCAGTACTTC. Its translation is CASSLGREANRETQYF.

The chain joins TRBV7-3 to TRBJ2-3; the D gene is possibly TRBD2 (6 bases). The CDR3 covers 15 residues. Germline CDR1 is SGHTA and CDR2 is FQGTGA. Trimming pared 2 bases from V and 3 bases from J, leaving 12 bases between. CDR3 nucleotide sequence: TGTGCCAGCAGCTTACGGGGGATGAGGACAGATACGCAGTATTTT. Its protein product is CASSLRGMRTDTQYF.

The chain links TRBV4-3 to TRBJ2-5, with TRBD2 matching over 9 bases. The J call may be in error: the DNA end matches TRBJ2-7 better. Per the germline V gene, CDR1 is LGHNA and CDR2 is YSLEER. The CDR3 loop spans 16 amino acids. The CDR3 coding sequence is TGCGCCAGCAGCCAAGACCGGATTAGCGGGAGTTACGAGCAGTACTTC. Encoded protein: CASSQDRISGSYEQYF.